The table lists the clone carrying this T cell receptor (beta chain) with a count of one. The data belong to a study of blood T cell repertoires in COVID-19. Overall study context: Collection of acute and convalescent COVID-19 samples took place in the United States, Italy and Spain.

V shed 8 bases and J shed 4 bases, with 15 bases lying between them. Germline CDR1 SNHLY, CDR2 FYNNEI. The length of the CDR3 is 15 residues. In the original workflow: Amplification from reference gene primers served as the basis for estimated nucleated cell counts. Using immunoSEQ multiplex PCR, the repertoire was profiled, and TCRdb retains in-frame clones only, with some absent. The DNA gave D and trimming, while V, J and clone size come from that table. The table includes approximately 200,000 clones, about four fifths detected once. Recruited during active infection, patients (from Seattle) were subsequently followed longitudinally.

This sequence originates from a woman over 75 with COVID-19, enrolled during active disease. The V and J genes are TRBV2 and TRBJ1-6; a possible D gene is TRBD1 (5 bases). Sequencing was done on a sample of peripheral blood. CDR3 bases: TGTGCCAGCCGATTTCAGGGCCAATATAATTCACCCCTCCACTTT. The encoded protein is CASRFQGQYNSPLHF.